This T cell receptor (beta chain) appears in the sequencing data of a study of shared clonotypes between healthy human individuals. Nashville, Tennessee was home to all donors, who were Caucasian adults. Subsets obtained from CD4+ cells comprised CD45RA+ naive and CD45RA-negative memory cells. The CDR3 is 16 residues long. Germline V gives CDR1 KGHSH, CDR2 LQKENI. J was trimmed by 3 bases and V by 3 bases; bases with no gene match: 2. Clones were sequenced by immunoSEQ multiplex PCR, and TCRdb holds only the in-frame ones, with some missing. The sample lists about 1.1 million clones, 70% to 80% occurring once.

The TCR originated in a man between 18 and 29 years old in good health. Some clones in this sample may be carry-over from other donors' samples. The sample taken for sequencing was memory CD4+ T cells from PBMCs. Indicated subset: CD45RA-negative fraction. The J gene is TRBJ2-2, the V gene TRBV18; TRBD1 aligns across 12 bases. CDR3 loop: CASSPGQGAYTGELFF. The CDR3 DNA reads as TGTGCCAGCTCACCGGGACAGGGGGCTTACACCGGGGAGCTGTTTTTT.